This T cell receptor beta chain was identified in a study of early T cells in non-severe SARS-CoV-2 infection. As for the study in general: Sequencing of bulk RNA from unsorted whole blood was done, without chain pairing. The study's findings and limits: Matches to VDJdb favored anti-spike CD8 responses and missed private and CD4 specificities.

Individual cDNA molecules carried attached unique molecular identifiers. Via MiXCR, TCRdb re-called the 5' RACE reads, giving one row per CDR3 protein. This table has around 82,000 distinct CDR3 sequences, over 12% appearing once. This clonotype has a handful of counts. The antigen is not known. Per the germline V gene, CDR1 is GTSNPN and CDR2 is SVGIG (reference sequence). V gave up 4 bases and J gave up 4 bases, with 22 bases separating them. This CDR3 has 16 residues. This receptor was obtained from an adult who was a healthcare worker with PCR-confirmed SARS-CoV-2 infection or an uninfected control (not recorded which). The V call is TRBV30, the J call TRBJ1-2, with D maybe TRBD1 (6 bases). Specimen: whole blood. The CDR3 reads CAWISRQAGYLYGYTF. For the CDR3, the DNA is TGTGCCTGGATTAGCCGACAGGCAGGGTATCTCTATGGCTACACCTTC. Full variable domain (outside the CDR3, taken from reference TRBV30 and TRBJ1-2): SQTIHQWPATLVQPVGSPLSLECTVEGTSNPNLYWYRQAAGRGLQLLFYSVGIGQISSEVPQNLSASRPQDRQFILSSKKLLLSDSGFYLCAWISRQAGYLYGYTFGSGTRLTVV.